These T cell receptor beta chains were read from a single sample in a study of blood T cells in healthy people across ages. TCRdb re-called the 5' RACE reads through MiXCR, storing one row per CDR3 protein. The data contain roughly 1,800,000 distinct CDR3 sequences, about 50% of them singletons. What was sequenced was blood. The origin of the receptors is a middle-aged woman in good health. The CDR3 runs from the conserved cysteine through the conserved F or W. Fields, in order: V gene, D gene, CDR3 protein. The D gene is left open where the match is weak.

TRBV9	NA	CASSVQSLVGLDTQYF
TRBV27	TRBD2	CASSSYGLAGLTDTQYF
TRBV12-3/TRBV12-4	NA	CASTPDRRETQYF
TRBV29-1	NA	CSVVGVGFGKNIQYF
TRBV15	TRBD2	CATSSKLAGSLSTDTQYF
TRBV7-8	NA	CAAGRGGPQETQYF
TRBV6-2/TRBV6-3	TRBD2	CASSYSRGSGSSYEQYF
TRBV2	NA	CASSEPHNTTQYF
TRBV12-3/TRBV12-4	TRBD1	CASSFGQGREKLFF
TRBV6-5	TRBD1	CASSYSRGLGEQYF
TRBV20-1	TRBD1	CSARGAPGQQNYGYTF
TRBV3-1	NA	CASSSSYYEQYF
TRBV4-3	NA	CASSPVILSELGETQYF
TRBV6-5	TRBD2	CASRERGGGTQYF
TRBV4-2	TRBD1	CASSPGTGVSYNEQFF
TRBV7-9	NA	CASSLFVGSPNTEAFF
TRBV15	TRBD1	CATSGEGRQGRAKNIQYF
TRBV20-1	TRBD1	CSARGDRGSETQYF
TRBV5-1	NA	CASSPDGSCNYGYTF
TRBV4-2	TRBD1	CASSQVVGQVPNYGYTF
TRBV6-5	TRBD1	CASSTRGLVYGYTF
TRBV29-1	NA	CSVVVAAGQETQYF
TRBV20-1	TRBD1	CSARTGMGGYTF
TRBV20-1	NA	CSVSDPNYGYTF
TRBV10-3	TRBD1	CAVSELRTGGYGYTF